The 24 T cell receptor beta chains presented below share a single source sample, sequenced in a study of blood T cell repertoires in COVID-19. Some clones are missing from TCRdb's copy, which holds only in-frame ones; the method was immunoSEQ multiplex PCR. Of roughly 230,000 clones detected, 89% appear once; the ten largest clones hold 3.5% to 5%. The sequencing sample was made of peripheral blood. Receptor source: a woman between 40 and 55 years old who had recovered from COVID-19.

This chain joins TRBV7-8 and TRBJ2-2; TRBD1 might be the D (5 bases). Germline CDR1 is SGHVS and CDR2 is FQNEAQ. Trimming pared 10 bases from V and 6 bases from J, leaving 21 bases between. CDR3 length equals 15 residues. Here the CDR3 reads CANGVGHGWAGELFF. CDR3 DNA: TGTGCCAACGGTGTCGGACATGGGTGGGCCGGGGAGCTGTTTTTT.

The V and J genes are TRBV24-1 and TRBJ2-3; TRBD2 agrees at 13 bases. CDR1 and CDR2 (germline): KGHDR, SFDVKD. After removal of 4 bases from V and 2 bases from J, the junction contained 5 bases not matched to a gene. The CDR3 contains 17 residues. The CDR3 coding sequence is TGTGCCACCAGTGAGGAAACTAGCGGGGGGGCCACAGATACGCAGTATTTT. It specifies CATSEETSGGATDTQYF.

The chain is built from TRBV2 and TRBJ2-7; TRBD2 matches at 11 bases. Germline CDR1 is SNHLY and CDR2 is FYNNEI. CDR3 length equals 14 residues. The J segment lost 2 bases and the V segment lost 6 bases, leaving 3 bases of the junction unmatched. CDR3: CASRAGLAAYEQYV. Here the CDR3 DNA reads TGTGCCAGCAGAGCGGGACTAGCGGCCTACGAGCAGTACGTC.

This clone is a singleton in its sample. This chain links TRBV13 with TRBJ2-7; 13 nucleotides match TRBD2. The CDR3 spans 16 residues. The trim removed 5 bases at V and 4 bases at J, leaving 8 bases unmatched. Germline V gene sequence: CDR1 PRHDT, CDR2 FYEKMQ (reference sequence). The CDR3 is CASSGTSGDNGYEQYV. CDR3 DNA sequence: TGTGCCAGCAGCGGGACTAGCGGGGATAATGGGTACGAGCAGTACGTC.

The V gene is TRBV6-2 or TRBV6-3, the J gene TRBJ2-4; D might be TRBD1 (5 bases). In germline, CDR1 is MNHEY, CDR2 SVGEGT. Trimming took 0 bases from V and 10 from J, leaving 16 bases between them. The CDR3 covers 15 residues. Here the CDR3 DNA reads TGTGCCAGCAGTTACTCGAACCAGGGTGGTTATATTCAGTACTTC. This codes for CASSYSNQGGYIQYF.

V and J are TRBV6-4 and TRBJ1-1; 9 nucleotides line up with TRBD1. Germline assignment: CDR1 MRHNA and CDR2 SNTAGT. V trimming: 6 bases; J trimming: 4 bases; junction bases outside the gene matches: 9. The CDR3 loop spans 15 amino acids. The CDR3 bases are TGTGCCAGCAGAAAGAACACAGGGGGCTTCACTGAAGCTTTCTTT. Its protein is CASRKNTGGFTEAFF.

On this clone: This sample also contains other DNA sequences that code for the same CDR3. The chain carries TRBV18 and TRBJ1-3; D unclear. Germline CDR1 KGHSH, CDR2 LQKENI. The ends were cut back, 3 bases at V and 1 base at J, with 7 bases in the middle. This CDR3 is 14 amino acids long. This chain's CDR3 is CASSPLQSGNTIYF. The CDR3 DNA is TGTGCCAGCTCACCTCTACAGTCTGGAAACACCATATATTTT. The variable domain in full, completed from reference TRBV18 and TRBJ1-3, reads NAGVMQNPRHLVRRRGQEARLRCSPMKGHSHVYWYRQLPEEGLKFMVYLQKENIIDESGMPKERFSAEFPKEGPSILRIQQVVRGDSAAYFCASSPLQSGNTIYFGEGSWLTVV.

This rearrangement joins TRBV2 to TRBJ2-5; 7 positions match TRBD2. The CDR3 spans 14 residues. V trimming: 4 bases; J trimming: 0 bases; junction bases outside the gene matches: 2. Germline V gene lookup returns CDR1 SNHLY and CDR2 FYNNEI. The CDR3 region has the DNA TGTGCCAGCAGTGCTCTAGCGGACCAAGAGACCCAGTACTTC. Residues: CASSALADQETQYF. Together with reference TRBV2 and TRBJ2-5, the CDR3 gives the full variable domain: EPEVTQTPSHQVTQMGQEVILRCVPISNHLYFYWYRQILGQKVEFLVSFYNNEISEKSEIFDDQFSVERPDGSNFTLKIRSTKLEDSAMYFCASSALADQETQYFGPGTRLLVL.

The chain joins TRBV12-5 to TRBJ2-2; perhaps TRBD1 as D (6 bases). Germline CDR1 and CDR2: LGHNT and FRNRAP. V lost 5 bases and J lost 1, with 8 bases in between. CDR3 length: 14 amino acids. CDR3 coding DNA: TGTGCTAGTGGTGTAGGGGGGAACACCGGGGAGCTGTTTTTT. It is translated as CASGVGGNTGELFF. Combining the CDR3 with reference TRBV12-5 and TRBJ2-2 gives the whole variable domain DARVTQTPRHKVTEMGQEVTMRCQPILGHNTVFWYRQTMMQGLELLAYFRNRAPLDDSGMPKDRFSAEMPDATLATLKIQPSEPRDSAVYFCASGVGGNTGELFFGEGSRLTVL.

V and J are TRBV29-1 and TRBJ1-4; maybe TRBD1 (6 bases). The CDR3 contains 14 residues. Per the germline V gene, CDR1 is SQVTM and CDR2 is ANQGSEA. V was trimmed by 6 bases and J by 4 bases, leaving 15 bases between them. CDR3 in amino acids: CSVQGTTHNEKLFF. CDR3 DNA: TGCAGCGTCCAAGGGACAACCCATAATGAAAAACTGTTTTTT.

The rearrangement uses TRBV18 and TRBJ2-7, with a tentative D call TRBD1 (7 bases). Per germline, CDR1 KGHSH and CDR2 LQKENI. The V end was cut by 3 bases, the J end by 6 bases, with 15 bases between. The CDR3 consists of 14 residues. The CDR3: CASSPRGQSGEQYV. The CDR3 nucleotides read TGTGCCAGCTCACCGCGGGGACAGTCCGGCGAGCAGTACGTC.

The V gene is TRBV3-1 (or the pseudogene TRBV3-2), the J gene TRBJ2-2; D is unclear. CDR3 length: 14 residues. Germline loops: CDR1 LGHDT, CDR2 YNNKEL (reference sequence). The V end was cut by 4 bases, the J end by 4 bases, with 10 bases between. The CDR3 is CASSPFSGTGELFF. The CDR3 DNA reads as TGTGCCAGCAGCCCATTCTCGGGCACCGGGGAGCTGTTTTTT.

The chain recombines TRBV6-5 with TRBJ1-6; D unresolved. The germline CDR1 and CDR2 sequences are MNHEY and SVGAGI. Deletions cut 6 bases from V and 5 bases from J, with 11 bases between. The length of the CDR3 is 14 residues. This chain's CDR3 is CASRETSDNSPLHF. The CDR3 DNA reads TGTGCCAGCAGAGAGACATCAGATAATTCACCCCTCCACTTT.

V and J are TRBV7-9 and TRBJ2-7; D is perhaps TRBD2 (5 bases). Germline CDR1 reads SEHNR; CDR2 reads FQNEAQ (reference sequence). Trimming left V 6 bases short and J 4 bases short, with 10 bases between. This CDR3 contains 12 residues. As DNA, the CDR3 is TGTGCCAGCAGTCCCCGGGGATACGAGCAGTACTTC. The encoded protein is CASSPRGYEQYF.

Concerning this clone itself: The conserved final phenylalanine or tryptophan is absent from the CDR3, which likely points to a read error. The chain joins TRBV7-9 to TRBJ2-3; 8 bases are shared with TRBD2. After removal of 4 bases from V and 4 bases from J, the junction contained 7 bases not matched to a gene. The CDR3 spans 15 residues. Germline CDR1 reads SEHNR; CDR2 reads FQNEAQ (reference sequence). The CDR3 protein is CASSYGTSVADTQYL. The CDR3 nucleotides read TGTGCCAGCAGCTACGGGACTAGTGTAGCAGATACGCAGTATCTT.

The chain employs TRBV7-9 and TRBJ1-1, with D possibly TRBD1 on 5 matching bases. This CDR3 is built from 13 residues. Trimming pared 3 bases from V and 11 bases from J, leaving 16 bases between. Germline loops: CDR1 SEHNR, CDR2 FQNEAQ (reference sequence). CDR3 nucleotides: TGTGCCAGCAGCTTGAATTGGCGGGGGGAGGCTTTCTTT. Encoded protein: CASSLNWRGEAFF.

The chain couples TRBV6-5 to TRBJ2-5, with 12 bases identical to TRBD2. V shed 5 bases, J shed 4 bases, and the junction held 2 bases outside the gene matches. Germline CDR1 and CDR2: MNHEY and SVGAGI. The CDR3 is 14 amino acids. The CDR3 loop reads CASSRLAGVETQYF. The CDR3 DNA is TGTGCCAGCAGTCGACTAGCGGGAGTAGAGACCCAGTACTTC.

The CDR3 reads CASSVDRQETQYF. In DNA form, the CDR3 reads TGTGCCAGCAGCGTAGACAGACAAGAGACCCAGTACTTC. J is TRBJ2-5 and V is TRBV6-5; tentatively, D is TRBD1 (5 bases). The CDR3 sequence is 13 residues long. In germline, CDR1 is MNHEY, CDR2 SVGAGI. Trimming removed 6 bases from V and 2 bases from J, with 10 bases in between.

This clone was seen a few times. The chain carries TRBV9 and TRBJ2-2; TRBD2 agrees at 7 bases. The CDR3 contains 16 residues. The germline CDR1 and CDR2 sequences are SGDLS and YYNGEE. V was clipped by 0 bases and J by 1 base; unmatched bases: 3. CDR3 loop: CASSVDIAGNTGELFF. Here the CDR3 DNA reads TGTGCCAGCAGCGTAGATATAGCGGGGAACACCGGGGAGCTGTTTTTT.

The chain is built from TRBV29-1 and TRBJ1-5; TRBD1 agrees at 7 bases. The CDR3 consists of 11 residues. V gave up 6 bases and J gave up 4 bases; unmatched junction bases: 0. CDR1 SQVTM and CDR2 ANQGSEA come from the germline V gene. The CDR3 nucleotides read TGCAGCGTGGGACAGAATCAGCCCCAGCATTTT. This translates into CSVGQNQPQHF. The complete variable domain, with remaining parts taken from reference TRBV29-1 and TRBJ1-5, reads SAVISQKPSRDICQRGTSLTIQCQVDSQVTMMFWYRQQPGQSLTLIATANQGSEATYESGFVIDKFPISRPNLTFSTLTVSNMSPEDSSIYLCSVGQNQPQHFGDGTRLSIL.

V is TRBV6-2 or TRBV6-3 and J is TRBJ2-2; 9 bases map to TRBD1. Germline V gene sequence: CDR1 MNHEY, CDR2 SVGEGT. The CDR3 totals 19 residues. With 2 bases clipped from V and 6 bases from J, the junction kept 16 bases outside the gene matches. The CDR3 DNA follows: TGTGCCAGCAGTTACCAAATTTCGGCCGGGGACAGGGAGGCCGGGGAGCTGTTTTTT. This encodes CASSYQISAGDREAGELFF.

V usage is TRBV7-7 and J usage is TRBJ2-3; 9 nucleotides line up with TRBD1. The CDR3 is 17 residues long. The germline CDR1 and CDR2 sequences are SSHAT and FNYEAQ (reference sequence). Trimming removed 5 bases from V and 2 bases from J; junction bases left unmatched: 11. The DNA of the CDR3 is TGTGCCAGCAGCCCAACCGGGACAGGGCCTTTCACAGATACGCAGTATTTT. Protein product: CASSPTGTGPFTDTQYF.

The V gene is TRBV5-6, the J gene TRBJ2-3; D is ambiguous. The CDR3 covers 14 residues. Between the trimmed V and J ends, which lost 4 bases and 1 base, there was a span of 10 bases. The germline V gene has CDR1 SGHDT and CDR2 YYEEEE. The CDR3 nucleotides read TGTGCCAGCAGCCGCCCAGGTGGCACAGATACGCAGTATTTT. Translating it yields CASSRPGGTDTQYF.

The chain couples TRBV4-2 to TRBJ2-3; 7 positions agree with TRBD2. This CDR3 has 16 amino acids. In germline, CDR1 is LGHNA, CDR2 YNFKEQ. Trimming at V came to 0 bases and at J to 4 bases, leaving 7 bases not matched to a gene. The CDR3 bases are TGTGCCAGCAGCCAAGACTGGGCGGGGGTGGCAGATACGCAGTATTTT. Its protein product is CASSQDWAGVADTQYF.